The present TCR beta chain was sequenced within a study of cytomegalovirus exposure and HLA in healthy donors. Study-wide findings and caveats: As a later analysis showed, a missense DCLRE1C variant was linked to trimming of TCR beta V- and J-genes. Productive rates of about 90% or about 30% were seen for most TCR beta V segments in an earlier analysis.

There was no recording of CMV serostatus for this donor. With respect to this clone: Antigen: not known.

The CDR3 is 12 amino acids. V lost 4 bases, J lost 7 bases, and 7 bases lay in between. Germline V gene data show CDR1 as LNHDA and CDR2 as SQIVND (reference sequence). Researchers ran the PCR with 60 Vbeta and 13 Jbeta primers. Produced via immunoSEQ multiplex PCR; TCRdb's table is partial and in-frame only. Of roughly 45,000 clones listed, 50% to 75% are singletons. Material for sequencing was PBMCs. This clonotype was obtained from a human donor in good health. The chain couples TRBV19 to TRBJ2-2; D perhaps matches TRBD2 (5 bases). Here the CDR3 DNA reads TGTGCCAGTAGTAGGACTGTCGGGGAGCTGTTTTTT. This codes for CASSRTVGELFF.